This paragraph covers one T cell receptor beta chain sequence. Its cognate antigen is unknown. V lost 4 bases and J 2 bases, leaving 14 bases between the germline ends. Germline assignment: CDR1 KGHSH and CDR2 LQKENI. The length of the CDR3 is 15 residues. PCR employed 60 Vbeta and 13 Jbeta primers. Clones were sequenced by immunoSEQ multiplex PCR, and TCRdb holds only the in-frame ones, with some missing. The sample data list about 49,000 clones. This record belongs to a study of cytomegalovirus exposure and HLA in healthy donors. Study observations and caveats: Data from an earlier analysis indicated that most TCR beta V segments were productive either about 87% or about 30% of the time. The study designated about 160 TCR beta chains cytomegalovirus-associated. Across donors, most TCRs were seen rarely, yet some public ones were widespread.

The chain uses TRBV18 and TRBJ2-5, with D maybe TRBD1 (6 bases). Source material: PBMCs. The source is a man aged 18-30 years in good health and CMV-seropositive. The CDR3 reads CASSLIGGVQETQYF. The CDR3 bases are TGTGCCAGCTCACTGATTGGGGGCGTACAAGAGACCCAGTACTTC.